These 9 T cell receptor beta chains were sequenced from one sample in a study of CD8+CD57+ T cells in acquired aplastic anemia. TCR beta VDJ combinations and CDR3 sequences were profiled from genomic DNA. TCRdb reprocessed the reads with MiXCR, giving one entry per CDR3 protein. The profile covers tens of thousands of distinct CDR3 sequences, with approximately 45% appearing a single time and approximately 60% taken by the ten largest. The sample was sorted CD4+, CD8+, or CD8+CD57+ T cells (not recorded which) from PBMCs. These receptors were collected from a human donor in good health, serving as a control.

The rearrangement joins TRBV11-2 to TRBJ2-1, with 15 bases that match TRBD2. CDR3 length: 17 residues. CDR1 is SGHAT and CDR2 is FQNNGV in the germline V gene. Trimming at V came to 0 bases and at J to 7 bases, leaving 4 bases not matched to a gene. The CDR3: CASSLETGTSGGNEQFF. The CDR3, as DNA: TGTGCCAGCAGCTTAGAAACCGGGACTAGCGGGGGGAATGAGCAGTTCTTC.

The chain has TRBV5-1 and TRBJ2-7; no clear D. V dropped 0 bases and J dropped 3 bases, with 7 bases sitting between them. The CDR3 spans 13 residues. CDR1 and CDR2 from the germline V gene are SGHRS and YFSETQ. This CDR3 is CASSLVSNYEQYF. The DNA for the CDR3 is TGCGCCAGCAGCTTGGTTTCAAACTACGAGCAGTACTTC.

This clonotype was observed a few times. The CDR3 reads CASSLVTSGGYEQYF. The CDR3 DNA reads as TGTGCCAGCAGTTTAGTGACTAGCGGGGGGTACGAGCAGTACTTC. V and J are TRBV27 and TRBJ2-7; 13 positions match TRBD2. The ends lost 2 bases at V and 4 bases at J; junction bases unmatched: 2. The CDR3 runs to 15 residues. In germline, CDR1 is MNHEY, CDR2 SMNVEV (reference sequence).

This clonotype was seen many times. The gene calls are TRBV5-1 and TRBJ2-7, with 10 bases that match TRBD1. Trimming took 3 bases from V and 3 from J; bases not matched to a gene: 0. The CDR3 is 13 residues long. Germline V gives CDR1 SGHRS, CDR2 YFSETQ. CDR3 protein: CASSWDRGYEQYF. Here the CDR3 DNA reads TGCGCCAGCAGCTGGGACAGGGGCTACGAGCAGTACTTC.

In the case of this clonotype: Possible read error: a much larger clone is one base away. This chain connects TRBV20-1 to TRBJ2-1, with a possible D match to TRBD2 (5 bases). This CDR3 has 18 residues. Germline assignment: CDR1 DFQATT and CDR2 SNEGSKA (reference sequence). CDR3 residues: CSAQTFVRTGKSYDEQFF. The CDR3 coding sequence is TGCAGTGCTCAAACCTTTGTGAGGACGGGGAAATCCTACGATGAGCAGTTCTTC.

This clonotype was observed a few times. The chain is built from TRBV7-9 and TRBJ2-7; D gene uncertain. The CDR3 runs to 11 residues. The V end was cut by 4 bases, the J end by 5 bases, with 6 bases between. Per germline, CDR1 SEHNR and CDR2 FQNEAQ (reference sequence). This chain's CDR3 is CASSSTHEQYF. DNA of the CDR3: TGTGCCAGCAGCTCAACCCACGAGCAGTACTTC.

V is TRBV10-2 and J is TRBJ2-3, with 9 bases aligning to TRBD1. V trimming: 2 bases; J trimming: 3 bases; junction bases outside the gene matches: 0. This CDR3 comprises 14 residues. The germline V gene encodes CDR1 WSHSY and CDR2 SAAADI. CDR3 region: CASSEGQGTDTQYF. CDR3 bases: TGCGCCAGCAGTGAGGGACAGGGGACAGATACGCAGTATTTT.

Many counts were recorded for this clonotype. CDR3 protein: CAAAPGAPYNEQFF. The CDR3, as DNA: TGTGCCGCCGCGCCGGGAGCCCCTTACAATGAGCAGTTCTTC. The chain links TRBV24-1 to TRBJ2-1; D possibly corresponds to TRBD2 (6 bases). Germline loops: CDR1 KGHDR, CDR2 SFDVKD. This CDR3 has 14 amino acids. Trimming took 12 bases from V and 4 from J, leaving 18 bases between them.

The chain carries TRBV12-3 or TRBV12-4 and TRBJ1-2; D is perhaps TRBD1 (5 bases). The CDR3 is made up of 18 amino acids. Trimming stripped 8 bases from V and 1 base from J, with 26 bases between. CDR3 residues: CASASRAGRGFRNYGYTF. CDR3 coding DNA: TGTGCCAGCGCGTCGCGCGCAGGGAGAGGTTTTCGTAACTATGGCTACACCTTC.